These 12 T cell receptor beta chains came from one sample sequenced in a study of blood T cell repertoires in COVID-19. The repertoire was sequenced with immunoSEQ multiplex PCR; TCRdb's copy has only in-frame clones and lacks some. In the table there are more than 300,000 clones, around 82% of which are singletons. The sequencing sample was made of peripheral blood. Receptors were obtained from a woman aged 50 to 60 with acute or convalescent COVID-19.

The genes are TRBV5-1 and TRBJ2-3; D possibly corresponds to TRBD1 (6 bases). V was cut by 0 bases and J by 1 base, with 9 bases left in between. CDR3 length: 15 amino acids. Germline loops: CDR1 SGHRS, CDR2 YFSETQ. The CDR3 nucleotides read TGCGCCAGCAGCTTGGACAGGGCCCGCACAGATACGCAGTATTTT. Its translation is CASSLDRARTDTQYF.

CDR3 residues: CASSPPDSPEKLFF. The CDR3 coding sequence is TGTGCCAGCTCACCACCGGACAGCCCTGAAAAACTGTTTTTT. V is TRBV18 and J is TRBJ1-4; perhaps TRBD1 as D (6 bases). This CDR3 is built from 14 residues. Trimming left V 0 bases short and J 7 bases short, with 9 bases between. From germline, CDR1 is KGHSH and CDR2 LQKENI.

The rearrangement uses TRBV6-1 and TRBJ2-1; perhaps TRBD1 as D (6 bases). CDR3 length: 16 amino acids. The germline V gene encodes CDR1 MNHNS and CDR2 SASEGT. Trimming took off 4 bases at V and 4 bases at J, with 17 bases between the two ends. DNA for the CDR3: TGTGCCAGCAGTGGCCGGGACATTGGGGCTTACAATGAGCAGTTCTTC. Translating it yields CASSGRDIGAYNEQFF.

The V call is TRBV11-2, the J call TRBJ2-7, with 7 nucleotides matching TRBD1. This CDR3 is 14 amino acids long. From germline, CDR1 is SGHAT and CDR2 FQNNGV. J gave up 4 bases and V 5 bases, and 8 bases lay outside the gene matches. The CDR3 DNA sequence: TGTGCCAGCAGCGTCGCACCGACAGGGTACGAGCAGTACTTC. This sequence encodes CASSVAPTGYEQYF.

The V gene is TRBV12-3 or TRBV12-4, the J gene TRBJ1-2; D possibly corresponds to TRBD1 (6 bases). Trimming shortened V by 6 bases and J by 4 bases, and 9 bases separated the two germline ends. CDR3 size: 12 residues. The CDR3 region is CASSGQFYGYTF. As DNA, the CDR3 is TGTGCCAGCAGCGGACAGTTCTATGGCTACACCTTC.

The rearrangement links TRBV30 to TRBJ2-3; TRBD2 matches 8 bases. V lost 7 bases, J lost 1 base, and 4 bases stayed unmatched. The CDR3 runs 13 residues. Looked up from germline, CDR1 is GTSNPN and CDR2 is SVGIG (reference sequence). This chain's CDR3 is CASVSGGTDTQYF. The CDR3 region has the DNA TGTGCCTCGGTTAGCGGGGGCACAGATACGCAGTATTTT.

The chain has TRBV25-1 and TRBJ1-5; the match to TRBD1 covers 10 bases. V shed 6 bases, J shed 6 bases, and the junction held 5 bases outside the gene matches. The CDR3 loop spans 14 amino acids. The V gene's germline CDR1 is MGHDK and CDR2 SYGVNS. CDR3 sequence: CASSPGTGVQPQHF. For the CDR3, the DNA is TGTGCCAGCAGCCCCGGGACAGGGGTTCAGCCCCAGCATTTT.

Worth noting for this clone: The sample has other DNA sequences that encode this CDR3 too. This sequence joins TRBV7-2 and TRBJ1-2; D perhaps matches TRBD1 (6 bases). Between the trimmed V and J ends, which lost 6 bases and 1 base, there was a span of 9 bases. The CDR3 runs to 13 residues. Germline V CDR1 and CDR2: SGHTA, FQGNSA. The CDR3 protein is CASRRQVNYGYTF. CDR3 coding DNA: TGTGCCAGCAGAAGACAGGTTAACTATGGCTACACCTTC. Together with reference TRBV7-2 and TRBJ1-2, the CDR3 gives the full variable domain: GAGVSQSPSNKVTEKGKDVELRCDPISGHTALYWYRQSLGQGLEFLIYFQGNSAPDKSGLPSDRFSAERTGGSVSTLTIQRTQQEDSAVYLCASRRQVNYGYTFGSGTRLTVV.

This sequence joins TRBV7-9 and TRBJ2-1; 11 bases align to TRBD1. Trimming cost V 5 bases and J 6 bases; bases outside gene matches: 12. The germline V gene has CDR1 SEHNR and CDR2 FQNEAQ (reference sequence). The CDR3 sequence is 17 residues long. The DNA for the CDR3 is TGTGCCAGCAGCCCCTCCGCCGGGACAGGGGGGTTCAATGAGCAGTTCTTC. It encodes CASSPSAGTGGFNEQFF.

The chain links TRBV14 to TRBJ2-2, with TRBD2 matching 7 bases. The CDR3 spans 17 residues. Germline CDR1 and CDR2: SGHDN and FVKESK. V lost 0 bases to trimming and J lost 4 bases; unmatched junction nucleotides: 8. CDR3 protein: CASSQDRLAAFTGELFF. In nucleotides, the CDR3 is TGTGCCAGCAGCCAAGATAGGCTAGCGGCCTTCACCGGGGAGCTGTTTTTT.

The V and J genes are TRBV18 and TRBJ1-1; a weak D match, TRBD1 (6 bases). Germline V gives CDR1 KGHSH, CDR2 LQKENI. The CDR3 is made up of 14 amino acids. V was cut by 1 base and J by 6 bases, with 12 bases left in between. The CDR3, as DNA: TGTGCCAGCTCACCACGTTCACAGGGCCCTGAAGCTTTCTTT. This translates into CASSPRSQGPEAFF.

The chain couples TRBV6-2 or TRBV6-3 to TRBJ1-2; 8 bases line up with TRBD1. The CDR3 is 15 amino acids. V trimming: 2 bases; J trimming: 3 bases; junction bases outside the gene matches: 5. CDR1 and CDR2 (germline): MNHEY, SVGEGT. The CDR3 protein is CASSYQGAEYYGYTF. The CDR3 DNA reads TGTGCCAGCAGTTACCAGGGGGCGGAATACTATGGCTACACCTTC.